These 20 T cell receptor beta chains originate from one sample sequenced in a study of neurological immune-mediated disorders. Documented time point: longitudinal time-point 2. TCRdb re-derived calls from the 5' RACE reads in MiXCR, one entry per CDR3 protein. Of some 87,000 distinct CDR3 sequences listed, approximately 13% were seen once; the top ten hold about 4.6%. The sample comprised PBMCs. Source of these receptors: a female donor with HTLV-1-associated myelopathy (HAM/TSP).

As for this clonotype: Just one base apart from a much larger clone, this may be a read error. This is likely a read error, given that the CDR3 carries no conserved phenylalanine or tryptophan at its end. The chain couples TRBV10-3 to TRBJ1-1; D is undetermined. This CDR3 is built from 11 residues. Trimming shortened V by 6 bases and J by 1 base, and 3 bases separated the two germline ends. CDR1 ENHRY and CDR2 SYGVKD come from the germline V gene. The chain's CDR3 is CAIRQNTEAFI. DNA for the CDR3: TGTGCCATCAGACAGAACACTGAAGCTTTCATT.

This clonotype was recorded a few times. This sequence joins TRBV5-6 and TRBJ2-1; tentatively, D is TRBD2 (5 bases). Trimming shortened V by 0 bases and J by 2 bases, and 9 bases separated the two germline ends. This CDR3 is built from 15 residues. Germline values: CDR1 SGHDT, CDR2 YYEEEE. The CDR3 region is CASSLDLATYNEQFF. The DNA for the CDR3 is TGTGCCAGCAGCTTGGACCTAGCCACCTACAATGAGCAGTTCTTC.

This clonotype was detected many times. This chain connects TRBV7-2 to TRBJ2-1; the match to TRBD1 covers 8 bases. Trimming cost V 3 bases and J 0 bases; bases outside gene matches: 1. The CDR3 is 15 amino acids. Looked up from germline, CDR1 is SGHTA and CDR2 is FQGNSA. The CDR3: CASSLQGASYNEQFF. The CDR3 DNA is TGTGCCAGCAGCTTGCAGGGGGCCTCCTACAATGAGCAGTTCTTC.

This clonotype showed up many times. This CDR3 is CASSQSRGGQGGYTF. The CDR3 nucleotides read TGTGCCAGCAGCCAATCACGAGGGGGCCAAGGTGGCTACACCTTC. The rearrangement links TRBV16 to TRBJ1-2; 7 bases fit TRBD1. This CDR3 contains 15 residues. The germline gives CDR1 KGHSY, CDR2 FQNENV. J was trimmed by 7 bases and V by 0 bases; bases with no gene match: 8. The full variable domain, with the rest looked up from reference TRBV16 and TRBJ1-2, is GEEVAQTPKHLVRGEGQKAKLYCAPIKGHSYVFWYQQVLKNEFKFLISFQNENVFDETGMPKERFSAKCLPNSPCSLEIQATKLEDSAVYFCASSQSRGGQGGYTFGSGTRLTVV.

As regards this clonotype: This clone may be a read error of a much larger clone one base away. The CDR3 DNA sequence: TGTGCCATCAGCCCCGGGGACGCGAACACCGGGGAGCTGTTTTTT. Amino acid sequence: CAISPGDANTGELFF. The V call is TRBV6-5, the J call TRBJ2-2; D is possibly TRBD1 or TRBD2 (5 bases each). V was trimmed by 10 bases and J by 0 bases, leaving 15 bases between them. CDR1 and CDR2 from the germline V gene are MNHEY and SVGAGI. There are 15 residues in the CDR3.

This clonotype appeared once. The V call is TRBV29-1, the J call TRBJ2-3; no reliable D call. The ends were cut back, 4 bases at V and 1 base at J, with 6 bases in the middle. The CDR3 runs 12 residues. Germline-derived CDR1 and CDR2 are SQVTM and ANQGSEA. CDR3: CSVGRGTDTQYF. Written as DNA, the CDR3 is TGCAGCGTTGGAAGGGGCACAGATACGCAGTATTTT.

This clonotype was counted many times. This sequence joins TRBV7-9 and TRBJ2-7; 8 bases map to TRBD1. Germline V gene lookup returns CDR1 SEHNR and CDR2 FQNEAQ (reference sequence). V was clipped by 11 bases and J by 3 bases; unmatched bases: 9. This CDR3 comprises 13 residues. The CDR3 sequence is CAGVLDRDYEQYF. DNA for the CDR3: TGTGCCGGGGTGTTGGACAGGGACTACGAGCAGTACTTC.

This clonotype turned up a few times. This chain uses TRBV5-1 with TRBJ2-6; 7 bases align to TRBD2. CDR3 size: 19 residues. The trim removed 3 bases at V and 0 bases at J, leaving 12 bases unmatched. The germline gives CDR1 SGHRS, CDR2 YFSETQ. The CDR3 DNA follows: TGCGCCAGCAGCTCTAAGGAGACTAGCTCCACCTCTGGGGCCAACGTCCTGACTTTC. Encoded protein: CASSSKETSSTSGANVLTF.

This clonotype appeared many times. One end of the junction is discordant with germline, which a read error may explain. V gene TRBV5-1 combines with J gene TRBJ1-1, with a tentative D call TRBD1 (6 bases). There are 14 residues in the CDR3. Germline loops: CDR1 SGHRS, CDR2 YFSETQ. CDR3 nucleotides: TGCGCCAGAAGCTCGAGGACAGCCAACACTGAAGCTTTCTTT. This sequence encodes CARSSRTANTEAFF.

The chain joins TRBV7-6 to TRBJ2-2; D ambiguous. The CDR3 loop spans 15 amino acids. Between the trimmed V and J ends, which lost 3 bases and 5 bases, there was a span of 13 bases. Germline V gene sequence: CDR1 SGHVS, CDR2 FNYEAQ. This chain's CDR3 is CASSFTERGTGELFF. The CDR3 DNA sequence: TGTGCCAGCAGCTTTACGGAAAGAGGTACCGGGGAGCTGTTTTTT.

At least ten counts were recorded for this clonotype. The chain carries TRBV20-1 and TRBJ2-3; TRBD2 matches at 12 bases. The CDR3 contains 17 residues. The V segment lost 2 bases and the J segment 2 bases; nucleotides outside the gene matches: 8. Germline V gene sequence: CDR1 DFQATT, CDR2 SNEGSKA (reference sequence). CDR3 sequence reads: CSARIGLAGIITDTQYF. The CDR3 bases are TGCAGTGCTAGAATAGGACTAGCGGGAATCATCACAGATACGCAGTATTTT.

This clonotype appeared many times. The CDR3 nucleotides read TGTGCCAGCAGCTCGGACAGGGGGTCGGATACGCAGTATTTT. It encodes CASSSDRGSDTQYF. The chain couples TRBV7-3 to TRBJ2-3, with TRBD1 matching 10 bases. The ends lost 4 bases at V and 6 bases at J; junction bases unmatched: 4. The CDR3 is made up of 14 amino acids. CDR1 and CDR2 (germline): SGHTA, FQGTGA.

This clonotype has a count of ten or more. This chain connects TRBV9 to TRBJ2-7; 8 bases line up with TRBD1. The V gene's germline CDR1 is SGDLS and CDR2 YYNGEE. The CDR3 runs 15 residues. With 0 bases clipped from V and 0 bases from J, the junction kept 2 bases outside the gene matches. The CDR3 DNA is TGTGCCAGCAGCGTAGGACAGGGGTACTCCTACGAGCAGTACTTC. Its protein is CASSVGQGYSYEQYF.

In this sample, this clonotype turned up many times. The chain employs TRBV14 and TRBJ2-7, with D uncertain. V lost 5 bases to trimming and J lost 6 bases, with 11 bases between them. CDR1 and CDR2 from the germline V gene are SGHDN and FVKESK. The CDR3 is 12 amino acids. The CDR3 nucleotides read TGTGCCAGCAGCATTTACAGTGGCGAGCAGTACTTC. Protein: CASSIYSGEQYF.

This clonotype was recorded many times. The chain has TRBV5-1 and TRBJ1-5; TRBD1 matches 9 bases. This CDR3 comprises 14 residues. From germline, CDR1 is SGHRS and CDR2 YFSETQ. With 3 bases clipped from V and 5 bases from J, the junction kept 3 bases outside the gene matches. CDR3 region: CASSWTGDHQPQHF. Written as DNA, the CDR3 is TGCGCCAGCAGCTGGACAGGGGATCATCAGCCCCAGCATTTT. The full variable domain, its missing parts supplied by reference TRBV5-1 and TRBJ1-5, is KAGVTQTPRYLIKTRGQQVTLSCSPISGHRSVSWYQQTPGQGLQFLFEYFSETQRNKGNFPGRFSGRQFSNSRSEMNVSTLELGDSALYLCASSWTGDHQPQHFGDGTRLSIL.

This clonotype appeared many times. The V and J genes are TRBV5-1 and TRBJ2-3, with a weak D call TRBD2 (6 bases). CDR1 SGHRS and CDR2 YFSETQ come from the germline V gene. V was clipped by 3 bases and J by 0 bases, with 17 bases between them. The CDR3 is 17 residues long. The CDR3 nucleotides read TGCGCCAGCAGCTCCCCGCGGGGCCCCGCTAGCACAGATACGCAGTATTTT. Amino acid sequence: CASSSPRGPASTDTQYF.

This clonotype was observed many times. The chain has TRBV28 and TRBJ2-3; unclear D gene. Trimming removed 3 bases at V and 7 bases at J, with 11 bases between. The germline gives CDR1 MDHEN, CDR2 SYDVKM. The CDR3 sequence is 13 residues long. The CDR3 DNA follows: TGTGCCAGCAGTTTGCCGAACTCCCATACGCAGTATTTT. Its protein is CASSLPNSHTQYF.

In this sample, this clonotype turned up many times. The V gene is TRBV5-5, the J gene TRBJ1-2; no firm D call. Trimming removed 7 bases at V and 8 bases at J, with 18 bases between. CDR3 length: 13 residues. CDR1 is SGHKS and CDR2 is YYEKEE in the germline V gene (reference sequence). The CDR3 reads CASAPGPEGGYTF. The CDR3 bases are TGTGCCAGCGCTCCGGGCCCGGAGGGAGGCTACACCTTC.

By its share, this clonotype is medium-sized (0.01 to 0.1%). This rearrangement joins TRBV28 to TRBJ2-2; 7 bases map to TRBD2. V lost 5 bases to trimming and J lost 0 bases; unmatched junction nucleotides: 3. CDR1 and CDR2 (germline): MDHEN, SYDVKM. The CDR3 totals 15 residues. The CDR3 DNA sequence: TGTGCCAGCAGTCCTAGCGGCGCGAACACCGGGGAGCTGTTTTTT. Protein sequence: CASSPSGANTGELFF.

This clonotype came up many times. V usage is TRBV12-3 or TRBV12-4 and J usage is TRBJ2-1; possibly TRBD2 for D (6 bases). Trimming cost V 3 bases and J 9 bases, with 12 bases left between them. The CDR3 loop spans 13 amino acids. The CDR3 region has the DNA TGTGCCAGCAGTTTGGAGCGGGTTGCTGAGCAGTTCTTC. Its protein product is CASSLERVAEQFF.